The rows below give T cell receptor beta chains drawn from one sample of a study of cytomegalovirus exposure and HLA in healthy donors. Libraries were prepared by immunoSEQ multiplex PCR; TCRdb keeps only in-frame clonotypes and omits some of them. The data contain under 400,000 clones, 75% to 90% of them seen just once; the ten biggest clones take up approximately 0.86%. Sequencing was performed on PBMCs. Every receptor here comes from a woman aged 18-35 years in good health and CMV-seronegative. CDR3s include the opening cysteine and the closing phenylalanine or tryptophan. A D gene is named only where the DNA matches it firmly. Some rows mark clone size as missing; the rest say once, few, many or name a class of expanded clone.

TRBV6-6,TRBJ2-1,-,-,CASSSGTRKFF,TGTGCCAGCAGTTCGGGGACTCGGAAGTTCTTC
TRBV30,TRBJ1-1,-,TRBD1,CAGLGTGWPMNTEAFF,TGTGCCGGTCTCGGGACAGGGTGGCCGATGAACACTGAAGCTTTCTTT
TRBV18,TRBJ2-2,-,TRBD2,CASSPTSGYTGELFF,TGTGCCAGCTCACCTACTAGCGGATACACCGGGGAGCTGTTTTTT
TRBV28,TRBJ2-7,-,-,CASRPGSQASNYEQYF,TGTGCCAGCAGGCCAGGTTCTCAGGCCTCCAACTACGAGCAGTACTTC
TRBV11-2,TRBJ1-1,once,-,CASSLVGQANTEAFF,TGTGCCAGCAGCTTAGTCGGTCAGGCGAACACTGAAGCTTTCTTT
TRBV9,TRBJ2-1,-,TRBD2,CASSQTGTSAYNEQFF,TGTGCCAGCAGCCAAACCGGGACTAGCGCCTACAATGAGCAGTTCTTC
TRBV7-9,TRBJ1-5,once,TRBD1,CASSLARTGGNQPQHF,TGTGCCAGCAGCTTAGCGAGGACAGGGGGAAATCAGCCCCAGCATTTT
TRBV9,TRBJ2-1,-,TRBD2,CASNKAGEGWDEQFF,TGTGCCAGCAATAAAGCGGGAGAGGGTTGGGATGAGCAGTTCTTC
TRBV27,TRBJ1-2,-,-,CASMGTANYGYTF,TGTGCCAGCATGGGCACCGCTAACTATGGCTACACCTTC
TRBV30,TRBJ1-4,-,-,CAWRLSGVPGEKLFF,TGTGCCTGGAGACTCTCAGGGGTTCCCGGGGAAAAACTGTTTTTT
TRBV7-9,TRBJ2-7,-,TRBD2,CASSLVGGSGYEQYF,TGTGCCAGCAGCTTAGTGGGCGGGAGTGGCTACGAGCAGTACTTC
TRBV28,TRBJ1-1,few,TRBD1,CASSLLGTGGEAFF,TGTGCCAGCAGTTTACTGGGGACAGGGGGAGAAGCTTTCTTT
TRBV5-6,TRBJ2-5,-,-,CASSFGSVETQYF,TGTGCCAGCAGCTTCGGGTCAGTGGAGACCCAGTACTTC
TRBV4-1,TRBJ1-2,-,-,CASSQEGNFLAGGYTF,TGCGCCAGCAGCCAAGAGGGGAACTTCCTAGCAGGTGGCTACACCTTC
TRBV9,TRBJ1-4,-,-,CASSLRGFGEKLFF,TGTGCCAGCAGCCTTCGAGGGTTTGGGGAAAAACTGTTTTTT
TRBV5-6,TRBJ2-7,-,-,CASSPTWTDPYEQYF,TGTGCCAGCAGCCCTACCTGGACAGATCCCTACGAGCAGTACTTC
TRBV5-4,TRBJ1-3,-,TRBD1,CASSRDSGNTIYF,TGTGCCAGCAGCCGGGACAGTGGAAACACCATATATTTT
TRBV14,TRBJ2-2,-,TRBD1,CASSLLQGANTGELFF,TGTGCCAGCAGCCTACTACAGGGGGCGAACACCGGGGAGCTGTTTTTT
TRBV4-2,TRBJ2-7,-,TRBD1,CASSQDSGTGGPHQYF,TGTGCCAGCAGCCAAGATTCGGGGACAGGGGGCCCTCACCAGTACTTC
TRBV6-5,TRBJ1-1,-,-,CASSSFNTEAFF,TGTGCCAGCAGTTCGTTTAACACTGAAGCTTTCTTT
TRBV7-9,TRBJ2-2,-,-,CASSLGLNPGELFF,TGTGCCAGCAGCCTGGGACTTAACCCCGGGGAGCTGTTTTTT
TRBV9,TRBJ1-2,-,-,CASSVEAGAYGYTF,TGTGCCAGCAGCGTAGAGGCAGGGGCCTATGGCTACACCTTC
TRBV27,TRBJ2-7,-,TRBD2,CASSLDTGTSFYEQYF,TGTGCCAGCAGTCTAGACACCGGGACTAGCTTCTACGAGCAGTACTTC
TRBV4-1,TRBJ1-2,-,-,CASSQGGEGVGGYTF,TGCGCCAGCAGCCAAGGGGGGGAAGGCGTGGGAGGCTACACCTTC
TRBV11-2,TRBJ1-1,-,TRBD1,CASSLGQYRGRFLNTEAFF,TGTGCCAGCAGCTTAGGCCAATACAGGGGGCGATTTCTGAACACTGAAGCTTTCTTT
TRBV29-1,TRBJ2-1,-,TRBD2,CSVENAERGYGEQFF,TGCAGCGTTGAAAATGCGGAGCGGGGTTACGGTGAGCAGTTCTTC
TRBV4-2,TRBJ1-2,-,-,CASSQVPPGFNYGYTF,TGTGCCAGCAGCCAAGTCCCTCCAGGTTTCAACTATGGCTACACCTTC
TRBV9,TRBJ2-3,-,TRBD1,CASSVAPGQGRSTDTQYF,TGTGCCAGCAGCGTTGCCCCGGGACAGGGACGAAGCACAGATACGCAGTATTTT
TRBV27,TRBJ1-4,-,TRBD1,CASSLQGATNEKLFF,TGTGCCAGCAGTTTACAGGGGGCAACTAATGAAAAACTGTTTTTT
TRBV5-1,TRBJ1-1,-,-,CASGVVGENTEAFF,TGCGCCTCCGGCGTCGTCGGAGAGAACACTGAAGCTTTCTTT
TRBV15,TRBJ2-2,-,TRBD2,CATSRTSGRATGELFF,TGTGCCACCAGCAGGACTAGCGGGAGAGCCACCGGGGAGCTGTTTTTT
TRBV27,TRBJ2-7,-,-,CASSHQAETYEQYF,TGTGCCAGCAGTCACCAAGCGGAGACCTACGAGCAGTACTTC
TRBV6-5,TRBJ2-5,once,-,CASSYGLAQETQYF,TGTGCCAGCAGTTACGGCTTAGCTCAAGAGACCCAGTACTTC
TRBV28,TRBJ1-2,few,-,CATGEDRFGYTF,TGTGCCACTGGAGAGGACAGATTTGGCTACACCTTC
TRBV5-1,TRBJ1-2,-,-,CASSFGGSYGYTF,TGCGCCAGCAGCTTTGGGGGGTCCTATGGCTACACCTTC
TRBV6-6,TRBJ2-7,-,-,CASSFPRSYEQYF,TGTGCCAGCAGTTTCCCTAGATCGTACGAGCAGTACTTC
TRBV5-4,TRBJ1-4,-,TRBD1,CASSLVGTGGIGEEKLFF,TGTGCCAGCAGCTTGGTCGGGACAGGGGGCATAGGGGAGGAAAAACTGTTTTTT
TRBV10-2,TRBJ2-1,-,TRBD2,CASSEFGTSEGEQFF,TGCGCCAGCAGTGAATTCGGGACTAGCGAAGGTGAGCAGTTCTTC
TRBV6-1,TRBJ2-7,-,TRBD1,CASSVTGGSTWGNEQYF,TGTGCCAGCAGTGTTACAGGGGGCTCAACTTGGGGGAACGAGCAGTACTTC
TRBV5-1,TRBJ2-1,-,TRBD2,CASSLGGRGNNEQFF,TGCGCCAGCAGCTTGGGCGGGAGAGGAAACAATGAGCAGTTCTTC
TRBV5-1,TRBJ2-2,-,-,CASSHRGDTGELFF,TGCGCCAGCAGCCACCGCGGGGACACCGGGGAGCTGTTTTTT
TRBV29-1,TRBJ2-1,once,-,CSVAAGLVYDDEQFF,TGCAGCGTCGCGGCGGGACTTGTGTATGACGATGAGCAGTTCTTC
TRBV5-5,TRBJ2-7,-,-,CASSLRSNYEQYF,TGTGCCAGCAGCTTGCGTTCTAACTACGAGCAGTACTTC
TRBV18,TRBJ2-7,-,TRBD2,CASSPGTRDNEQYF,TGTGCCAGCTCACCGGGGACTAGAGACAACGAGCAGTACTTC
TRBV5-6,TRBJ2-5,few,-,CASSLAGAETQYF,TGTGCCAGCAGCTTGGCGGGAGCGGAGACCCAGTACTTC
TRBV9,TRBJ2-7,-,-,CASSVRARAHEQYF,TGTGCCAGCAGCGTCCGGGCCAGGGCCCACGAGCAGTACTTC
TRBV11-2,TRBJ2-7,few,-,CASSPGHLYEQYF,TGTGCCAGCAGCCCTGGACACCTCTACGAGCAGTACTTC
TRBV7-2,TRBJ2-7,once,-,CASSSGHSEQYF,TGTGCCAGCAGCTCGGGACACTCCGAGCAGTACTTC
TRBV30,TRBJ1-3,-,-,CAWILSGSGGNTIYF,TGTGCCTGGATACTAAGTGGGTCGGGAGGAAACACCATATATTTT
TRBV29-1,TRBJ2-7,-,TRBD2,CSVEEASGLTSYEQYF,TGCAGCGTTGAAGAGGCTAGCGGGCTGACCTCCTACGAGCAGTACTTC
TRBV4-1,TRBJ2-6,-,-,CASSQVLRPPPGANVLTF,TGCGCCAGCAGCCAAGTGCTGAGGCCCCCACCTGGGGCCAACGTCCTGACTTTC
TRBV19,TRBJ2-1,-,-,CASSMVSGDYNEQFF,TGTGCCAGTAGTATGGTTAGCGGAGACTACAATGAGCAGTTCTTC
TRBV5-6,TRBJ2-1,-,TRBD2,CASSYTSGGAVWQFF,TGTGCCAGCAGCTATACTAGCGGGGGGGCAGTATGGCAGTTCTTC
TRBV19,TRBJ1-4,-,-,CASSPTGVLNEKLFF,TGTGCCAGTAGTCCCACGGGGGTCCTTAATGAAAAACTGTTTTTT